This is a list of T cell receptor beta chains from one sample in a study of blood T cells in healthy people across ages. TCRdb re-called the 5' RACE reads with MiXCR, one entry per CDR3 protein. The sample holds over 450,000 distinct CDR3 sequences; under 30% are singletons and the top ten take approximately 8.7%. The data were also submitted as part of a second study, on T cells of mothers and their children.

Sequenced material: blood. The receptors originated from a boy between 10 and 17 years old in good health. The CDR3 runs from the conserved cysteine through the conserved F or W. D genes are given only for firm matches. For some rows the clone size is stated as once, few or many, or as a class when expanded; others skip it.

clone size	D gene	V gene	J gene	CDR3 DNA	CDR3 protein
.	.	TRBV7-2	TRBJ1-2	TGTGCCAGCAGCTTAGGCCGTGCAGCCGGGGCTAACTATGGCTACACCTTC	CASSLGRAAGANYGYTF
.	TRBD2	TRBV4-3	TRBJ2-1	TGCGCCAGCAGCCAGGCAGCGGGAGCGTTACGGAATGAGCAGTTCTTC	CASSQAAGALRNEQFF
.	.	TRBV7-9	TRBJ2-7	TGTGCCAGCAGCCCTCCCCGCGTAGGGGGGCTCTACGAGCAGTACTTC	CASSPPRVGGLYEQYF
.	TRBD1	TRBV28	TRBJ1-3	TGTGCCAGCAGTTTACGCCTGGACAGGGTTTACACCATATATTTT	CASSLRLDRVYTIYF
.	.	TRBV7-2	TRBJ2-1	TGTGCCAGCAGCCCCATTCCCCACAATGAGCAGTTCTTC	CASSPIPHNEQFF
few	.	TRBV28	TRBJ1-1	TGTGCCAGCAGTTTTAATGGAGAAATGAACACTGAAGCTTTCTTT	CASSFNGEMNTEAFF
.	.	TRBV9	TRBJ1-4	TGTGCCAGCAGCGTGTCAGGCAGGGAGGGGGAAAAACTGTTTTTT	CASSVSGREGEKLFF
few	TRBD1	TRBV12-3/TRBV12-4	TRBJ2-1	TGTGCCAGCAGTTTACGCCGAACAGGGGAAGAGCAGTTCTTC	CASSLRRTGEEQFF
.	.	TRBV30	TRBJ1-1	TGTGCCTGGGGGGGGGATGCGATGACCCCTGAAGCTTTCTTT	CAWGGDAMTPEAFF
few	.	TRBV7-2	TRBJ1-2	TGTGCCAGCAGCTTAGACCATACTAACTATGGCTACACCTTC	CASSLDHTNYGYTF
many	.	TRBV7-2	TRBJ2-5	TGTGCCAGCAGCTGGGCAAGGGCCTCTACTGAGGAGACCCAGTACTTC	CASSWARASTEETQYF
.	TRBD1	TRBV6-1	TRBJ2-1	TGTGCCAACAGTCCGAGACAGGGTAGAAATGAGCAGTTCTTC	CANSPRQGRNEQFF
.	.	TRBV25-1	TRBJ2-1	TGTGCCAGCAGCCCAACAGGGTCGGCCAGTACTGAGCAGTTCTTC	CASSPTGSASTEQFF
.	.	TRBV3-1	TRBJ2-7	TGTGCCAGCAGCCAAGTCCTCCCCGGCGAGCAGTACTTC	CASSQVLPGEQYF
.	.	TRBV20-1	TRBJ2-1	TGCAGTGCTCGAGACCTAAGGACTTCACATTCTTACAATGAGCAGTTCTTC	CSARDLRTSHSYNEQFF
few	.	TRBV27	TRBJ1-1	TGTGCCAGCAGTTTAAATCGGAATATGGTAGCTTTCTTT	CASSLNRNMVAFF
.	.	TRBV27	TRBJ2-1	TGTGCCAGCAAGGGGAAGGGGTACAATGAGCAGTTCTTC	CASKGKGYNEQFF
.	TRBD1	TRBV6-6	TRBJ1-1	TGTGCCAGCAGTTACGAGCAGGGGGTGGCTTTCTTT	CASSYEQGVAFF
few	.	TRBV4-3	TRBJ2-4	TGCGCCAGCAGCCAAGAGGCAGAACCAGGGAGAGAAAACATTCAGTACTTC	CASSQEAEPGRENIQYF
once	.	TRBV6-6	TRBJ1-4	TGTGCCACCTTAAACTCAGATAAACTGTTTTTT	CATLNSDKLFF
.	TRBD2	TRBV12-3/TRBV12-4	TRBJ2-1	TGTGCCAGCAGTTTAAATCCAGCGGGAGGTTTGAGTGGTGAGCAGTTCTTC	CASSLNPAGGLSGEQFF
few	.	TRBV9	TRBJ2-1	TGTGCCAGCAGCCACGCCCTTTACAATGAGCAGTTCTTC	CASSHALYNEQFF
few	.	TRBV2	TRBJ2-2	TGTGCCAGCAATGGCCAGTTGAACACCGGGGAGCTGTTTTTT	CASNGQLNTGELFF
.	TRBD1	TRBV3-1	TRBJ1-4	TGTGCCAGCAGCCAATCGGGACAGCCCTATGAAAAACTGTTTTTT	CASSQSGQPYEKLFF
few	TRBD2	TRBV6-5	TRBJ2-1	TGTGCCAGCAGTTACGAAGCGGGAGTGGACAATGAGCAGTTCTTC	CASSYEAGVDNEQFF
.	TRBD2	TRBV7-2	TRBJ2-1	TGTGCCAGCATGACTAGCTTGTCCTACAATGAGCAGTTCTTC	CASMTSLSYNEQFF
.	.	TRBV7-9	TRBJ1-1	TGTGCCAGCAGCTTAGCGGACTTTGAAGCTTTCTTT	CASSLADFEAFF
.	TRBD1	TRBV6-5	TRBJ1-2	TGTGCCAGCAGTTTTTCGGGACAGGGCTATGGCTACACCTTC	CASSFSGQGYGYTF
few	TRBD1	TRBV20-1	TRBJ2-1	TGCAGTGCTACCGACAGGGGTAATGAGCAGTTCTTC	CSATDRGNEQFF
few	.	TRBV11-2	TRBJ2-7	TGTGCCAGCAGCTTAGGCCGGGCCGGGACAACCTACGAGCAGTACTTC	CASSLGRAGTTYEQYF
few	.	TRBV10-3	TRBJ2-3	TGTGCCATCAGTGACCCACCTCGACAGGAATCCACAGATACGCAGTATTTT	CAISDPPRQESTDTQYF
few	TRBD2	TRBV7-2	TRBJ2-3	TGTGCCAGCAGCTTACCTAGCGGGGGTCCAGATACGCAGTATTTT	CASSLPSGGPDTQYF
.	.	TRBV2	TRBJ1-5	TGTGCCAGCAGTGAACACGGAAAGGGATTTTATAGCAATCAGCCCCAGCATTTT	CASSEHGKGFYSNQPQHF
few	.	TRBV20-1	TRBJ2-7	TGCAGTGCTCAAGGGGACGACAGGATCCCATCCTACTACGAGCAGTACTTC	CSAQGDDRIPSYYEQYF
.	TRBD1	TRBV11-3	TRBJ2-1	TGTGCCAGCAGCTTAAGGGGACCGGGACAGGGGAATGAGCAGTTCTTC	CASSLRGPGQGNEQFF
.	TRBD1	TRBV24-1	TRBJ2-1	TGTGCCACCAGTGATGGACAGGGGATTAACAATGAGCAGTTCTTC	CATSDGQGINNEQFF
few	.	TRBV5-1	TRBJ2-3	TGCACCAGCAGCGAGGAAAGAGCAGATACGCAGTATTTT	CTSSEERADTQYF
.	TRBD1	TRBV6-1	TRBJ2-5	TGTGCCAGCAGCGGACCCGGGACAGGGGGCTTTCGGGAGACCCAGTACTTC	CASSGPGTGGFRETQYF
.	.	TRBV6-2/TRBV6-3	TRBJ1-1	TGTGCCAGCAGTTACTCAGGGGGTGGCCTCAACACTGAAGCTTTCTTT	CASSYSGGGLNTEAFF
few	TRBD2	TRBV27	TRBJ2-2	TGTGCCAGCGGGCTAGCGGGAGTGCACAACACCGGGGAGCTGTTTTTT	CASGLAGVHNTGELFF
few	.	TRBV4-1	TRBJ2-4	TGCGCCAGCAGCCGCCTGCTTGACGGCAAAAACATTCAGTACTTC	CASSRLLDGKNIQYF
.	TRBD1	TRBV7-9	TRBJ1-2	TGTGCCAGCAGCTTTGACAGGGCGGGGGGTTATGGCTACACCTTC	CASSFDRAGGYGYTF
.	.	TRBV18	TRBJ2-7	TGTGCCAGCTCACCGTTACCTGTTAAGGTGTTCCCCTACGAGCAGTACTTC	CASSPLPVKVFPYEQYF
many	TRBD2	TRBV5-1	TRBJ2-5	TGCGCCAGCAGGACGGGAGGTGTAGAGACCCAGTACTTC	CASRTGGVETQYF
.	TRBD1	TRBV6-8	TRBJ2-3	TGTGCCAGCAGCCAGACAGGGACCAGCACAGATACGCAGTATTTT	CASSQTGTSTDTQYF
few	TRBD1	TRBV28	TRBJ1-4	TGTGCCAGCAGTTTATACACAGGGGCTGAAAAACTGTTTTTT	CASSLYTGAEKLFF
.	TRBD1	TRBV4-1	TRBJ1-4	TGCGCCAGCAGCCCTGTTCCGGCCCCGACAGGGTTGGAAAAACTGTTTTTT	CASSPVPAPTGLEKLFF
.	.	TRBV6-1	TRBJ2-1	TGTGCCAGCAGACTCTCCTACAATGAGCAGTTCTTC	CASRLSYNEQFF
.	TRBD1	TRBV5-1	TRBJ2-3	TGCGCCAGCAGCAGCTACAGGGGAAAAACAGATACGCAGTATTTT	CASSSYRGKTDTQYF
.	.	TRBV12-3/TRBV12-4	TRBJ2-5	TGTGCCAACAGTTCTTCCCTGTGGGGGGCCAGGGAGACCCAGTACTTC	CANSSSLWGARETQYF
.	.	TRBV4-3	TRBJ1-1	TGCGCCAGCAGCCAAGACTCTGGGAGGGATTCGATGAGCACTGAAGCTTTCTTT	CASSQDSGRDSMSTEAFF
.	TRBD1	TRBV12-3/TRBV12-4	TRBJ1-1	TGCGCCAGCAGTTTAGAGGGGGCCCGGACTGAAGCTTTCTTT	CASSLEGARTEAFF